The T cell receptor (beta chain) described here comes from a study of Ad26.COV2.S vaccination and SARS-CoV-2 variants. On the study more broadly: Ad26.COV2.S shots went into the muscle once or twice, 56 days apart.

Documented treatment: around 19 received Ad26.COV2.S at low or high dose, single or two shots; several received placebo; per-sample allocation not given. Samples were taken on day 63 after the first vaccine or placebo injection. CDR3 length: 15 residues. V was shortened by 4 bases and J by 8 bases, with 18 bases between the two germline ends. Germline V gene data show CDR1 as LGHNA and CDR2 as YSLEER. About this clone: The antigen remains unidentified.

Study results and limitations: A substantial breadth of spike-specific CD8+ and CD4+ T cell responses after vaccination has been reported. People who got the vaccine or the placebo had similar non-spike TCR breadth. Ad26.COV2.S recipients had broader spike-specific TCRs (P = 0.0014).

Only in-frame clones appear in the TCRdb table, and some are missing; sequencing was by immunoSEQ multiplex PCR. The table shows a few hundred thousand clones, with roughly 84% occurring only once. The input for sequencing was peripheral blood, taken in a trial of Ad26.COV2.S vaccine versus placebo. This TCR came from a person aged 18-60 years who received the Ad26.COV2.S COVID-19 vaccine or a placebo. This chain joins TRBV4-3 and TRBJ2-1, with D perhaps matching TRBD1 or TRBD2 (6 bases each). DNA of the CDR3: TGCGCCAGCAGCCTAAGAGGGGGGCCCGGGGATGAGCAGTTCTTC. It specifies CASSLRGGPGDEQFF.